Below, 30 T cell receptor beta chains from the same sample are listed, as sequenced in a study of cytomegalovirus exposure and HLA in healthy donors. A multiplex PCR was run with 60 Vbeta primers and 13 Jbeta primers. The assay was immunoSEQ multiplex PCR, and TCRdb's table has in-frame clones only and misses some. Of roughly 240,000 clones listed, about 80% are singletons. Sequenced sample: PBMCs. These receptors originate from a woman aged 40-49 years in good health and CMV-seropositive.

This clone came up a few times. The chain links TRBV2 to TRBJ2-1, with TRBD2 matching 16 bases. CDR1 and CDR2 (germline): SNHLY, FYNNEI. The CDR3 is made up of 15 amino acids. Trimming removed 5 bases from V and 15 bases from J; junction bases left unmatched: 10. CDR3 bases: TGTGCCAGCAGTCTGGGACTAGCGGGGGGGCGTGCTCTGTTCTTC. It yields the protein CASSLGLAGGRALFF.

The sample holds a few counts of this clone. The chain has TRBV10-1 and TRBJ2-2; 8 bases align to TRBD1. Germline CDR1 is WNHNN and CDR2 is SYGVQD (reference sequence). This CDR3 is built from 13 residues. Trimming took 8 bases from V and 1 from J; bases not matched to a gene: 0. The CDR3 protein is CASGQGNTGELFF. The CDR3 nucleotides read TGCGCCAGCGGACAGGGGAACACCGGGGAGCTGTTTTTT.

The chain uses TRBV19 and TRBJ2-7; the match to TRBD1 covers 9 bases. V trimming: 6 bases; J trimming: 2 bases; junction bases outside the gene matches: 8. The CDR3 has 15 residues. From germline, CDR1 is LNHDA and CDR2 SQIVND (reference sequence). The CDR3 nucleotides are TGTGCCAGTAGCATTACGGGACAGGGTCCCTACGAGCAGTACTTC. Translating gives CASSITGQGPYEQYF.

This clone has only a few counts. V and J are TRBV2 and TRBJ1-2; TRBD1 agrees at 7 bases. The germline gives CDR1 SNHLY, CDR2 FYNNEI. The CDR3 sequence is 15 residues long. V lost 7 bases and J lost 4; bases outside the gene matches: 12. CDR3 sequence (DNA): TGTGCCAGCATCGGAGGGGGCGAGGGATTCTATGGCTACACCTTC. This encodes CASIGGGEGFYGYTF. Combining the CDR3 with reference TRBV2 and TRBJ1-2 gives the whole variable domain EPEVTQTPSHQVTQMGQEVILRCVPISNHLYFYWYRQILGQKVEFLVSFYNNEISEKSEIFDDQFSVERPDGSNFTLKIRSTKLEDSAMYFCASIGGGEGFYGYTFGSGTRLTVV.

The CDR3 nucleotides read TGTGCCAGCAGCCCTAGGACAGGGACCTATGGCTACACCTTC. Its protein is CASSPRTGTYGYTF. V usage is TRBV9 and J usage is TRBJ1-2; 8 bases are shared with TRBD1. Per germline, CDR1 SGDLS and CDR2 YYNGEE. This CDR3 spans 14 amino acids. Germline trimming cut 4 bases from V and 4 bases from J; bases unmatched to any gene: 6.

The genes are TRBV6-4 and TRBJ1-2; 7 positions match TRBD1. Trimming cost V 3 bases and J 1 base; bases outside gene matches: 5. The CDR3 covers 15 residues. CDR1 is MRHNA, CDR2 SNTAGT, per germline. The CDR3 spells CASSEGAGGNYGYTF. Written as DNA, the CDR3 is TGTGCCAGCAGTGAAGGGGCAGGGGGTAACTATGGCTACACCTTC.

The chain has TRBV11-2 and TRBJ1-3, with a possible D match to TRBD1 (5 bases). CDR3 size: 17 residues. Germline CDR1 reads SGHAT; CDR2 reads FQNNGV. V was cut by 0 bases and J by 0 bases, with 12 bases left in between. The CDR3 loop reads CASSLDWTRSSGNTIYF. The CDR3 bases are TGTGCCAGCAGCTTAGATTGGACAAGAAGCTCTGGAAACACCATATATTTT.

This clone came up a few times. This chain joins TRBV19 and TRBJ2-1; 16 bases align to TRBD2. Losses at the gene ends were 7 bases for V and 9 bases for J; bases not matched to a gene: 6. CDR1 LNHDA and CDR2 SQIVND come from the germline V gene (reference sequence). There are 15 residues in the CDR3. The CDR3 protein is CASTPGTSGRAEQFF. The CDR3 nucleotides are TGTGCCAGTACCCCGGGGACTAGCGGGAGGGCTGAGCAGTTCTTC.

This clone appeared a few times. The chain has TRBV6-1 and TRBJ1-1, with D unresolved. Germline CDR1 reads MNHNS; CDR2 reads SASEGT. V was trimmed by 7 bases and J by 6 bases, leaving 12 bases between them. CDR3 size: 12 residues. The CDR3 sequence: CASKSAPPEAFF. The CDR3, as DNA: TGTGCCAGCAAGAGTGCCCCCCCTGAAGCTTTCTTT.

CDR3 sequence (DNA): TGTGCCAGCAGCCAGACGGGGTCCTACGAGCAGTACTTC. Translated: CASSQTGSYEQYF. The J gene is TRBJ2-7, the V gene TRBV7-9, with D tentatively TRBD2 (5 bases). This CDR3 spans 13 amino acids. CDR1 is SEHNR and CDR2 is FQNEAQ in the germline V gene (reference sequence). V dropped 5 bases and J dropped 1 base, with 9 bases sitting between them. The whole variable domain, remainder taken from reference TRBV7-9 and TRBJ2-7, is DTGVSQNPRHKITKRGQNVTFRCDPISEHNRLYWYRQTLGQGPEFLTYFQNEAQLEKSRLLSDRFSAERPKGSFSTLEIQRTEQGDSAMYLCASSQTGSYEQYFGPGTRLTVT.

This clone was recorded a few times. The chain is built from TRBV10-3 and TRBJ1-3; 7 positions match TRBD1. The V gene end was trimmed by 8 bases and the J gene end by 0 bases; junction bases not matched to a gene: 4. This CDR3 is 14 amino acids long. Germline V gene lookup returns CDR1 ENHRY and CDR2 SYGVKD. This CDR3 is CAIEGGNSGNTIYF. The CDR3 DNA follows: TGTGCCATCGAAGGGGGCAACTCTGGAAACACCATATATTTT.

This clone occurred once. V is TRBV18 and J is TRBJ1-1; no firm D call. This CDR3 has 16 amino acids. Germline CDR1 KGHSH, CDR2 LQKENI. V was trimmed by 1 base and J by 6 bases, leaving 18 bases between them. DNA of the CDR3: TGTGCCAGCTCACCACGAGAAACACGTGCGGGGTCTGAAGCTTTCTTT. Its translation: CASSPRETRAGSEAFF.

This clone was counted a single time. The junction shows a germline mismatch at one end, possibly a read error. V is TRBV7-9 and J is TRBJ2-7, with 9 bases fitting TRBD1. From germline, CDR1 is SEHNR and CDR2 FQNEAQ (reference sequence). CDR3 length equals 16 residues. This CDR3 reads CSSSPTRGTGIYEQYF. The CDR3, as DNA: TGTTCCAGCAGCCCAACTAGGGGGACAGGGATCTACGAGCAGTACTTC.

The rearrangement joins TRBV6-6 to TRBJ1-2, with 8 bases aligning to TRBD1. The CDR3 covers 16 residues. The V gene end was trimmed by 0 bases and the J gene end by 3 bases; junction bases not matched to a gene: 6. Germline V lookup: CDR1 MNHNY, CDR2 SVGAGI (reference sequence). CDR3 coding DNA: TGTGCCAGCAGTTACTCGCGGACAGGGACCGACTATGGCTACACCTTC. Protein: CASSYSRTGTDYGYTF.

The chain recombines TRBV6-4 with TRBJ2-1; 7 bases are a match to TRBD2. The CDR3 totals 16 residues. J was trimmed by 0 bases and V by 2 bases; bases with no gene match: 4. The germline V gene has CDR1 MRHNA and CDR2 SNTAGT. This CDR3 reads CASSDEAGVSYNEQFF. The CDR3 DNA is TGTGCCAGCAGTGACGAGGCGGGAGTCTCCTACAATGAGCAGTTCTTC.

V usage is TRBV4-3 and J usage is TRBJ1-1; the D is unclear. Trimming removed 1 base at V and 5 bases at J, with 14 bases between. The CDR3 consists of 15 residues. Germline V gives CDR1 LGHNA, CDR2 YSLEER. The CDR3 is CASSQGGGMWTEAFF. The CDR3 DNA follows: TGCGCCAGCAGCCAAGGAGGAGGGATGTGGACTGAAGCTTTCTTT.

The sample holds a few counts of this clone. The chain has TRBV5-8 and TRBJ2-3; 9 bases agree with TRBD1. The CDR3 sequence is 15 residues long. CDR1 SGHTS and CDR2 YDEGEE come from the germline V gene. V shed 4 bases, J shed 5 bases, and the junction held 8 bases outside the gene matches. The CDR3 reads CASSRAGTGRDTQYF. The CDR3 nucleotides read TGTGCCAGCAGCCGTGCCGGGACAGGGAGAGATACGCAGTATTTT.

V and J are TRBV10-3 and TRBJ1-2, with TRBD1 identical over 7 bases. The V segment lost 2 bases and the J segment 0 bases; nucleotides outside the gene matches: 6. The germline CDR1 and CDR2 sequences are ENHRY and SYGVKD. The CDR3 spans 16 residues. Here the CDR3 reads CAISEPRDRPNYGYTF. DNA for the CDR3: TGTGCCATCAGTGAGCCGAGGGACAGACCTAACTATGGCTACACCTTC.

The rearrangement uses TRBV7-9 and TRBJ2-7; 8 nucleotides match TRBD2. Germline CDR1 is SEHNR and CDR2 is FQNEAQ (reference sequence). CDR3 size: 15 residues. V dropped 2 bases and J dropped 0; count of bases not matched to a gene: 3. Here the CDR3 DNA reads TGTGCCAGCAGCTTATATAGCGGGGACTCCTACGAGCAGTACTTC. It codes for CASSLYSGDSYEQYF.

The chain joins TRBV5-4 to TRBJ2-6, with D possibly TRBD1 on 5 matching bases. Germline V CDR1 and CDR2: SGHNT, YYREEE (reference sequence). V was shortened by 0 bases and J by 0 bases, with 13 bases between the two germline ends. The CDR3 has 18 residues. The CDR3 DNA sequence: TGTGCCAGCAGCTTGGCCGCAGGGTTTCTCTCTGGGGCCAACGTCCTGACTTTC. Amino acids: CASSLAAGFLSGANVLTF.

V gene TRBV7-2 combines with J gene TRBJ2-1, with 12 nucleotides matching TRBD2. Per the germline V gene, CDR1 is SGHTA and CDR2 is FQGNSA. V was clipped by 5 bases and J by 6 bases; unmatched bases: 8. CDR3 length: 16 amino acids. The CDR3 loop reads CASSPHRLAGANEQFF. DNA for the CDR3: TGTGCCAGCAGCCCCCACCGACTAGCGGGAGCCAATGAGCAGTTCTTC.

V is TRBV29-1 and J is TRBJ2-3, with 9 bases lining up with TRBD2. The V gene end was trimmed by 8 bases and the J gene end by 4 bases; junction bases not matched to a gene: 13. The CDR3 is 15 amino acids. Germline assignment: CDR1 SQVTM and CDR2 ANQGSEA. The CDR3 loop reads CSSRGGGGSPDTQYF. CDR3 bases: TGCAGCTCTCGCGGCGGGGGGGGCAGCCCAGATACGCAGTATTTT.

The V and J genes are TRBV5-4 and TRBJ2-3, with 8 bases aligning to TRBD2. V lost 2 bases and J lost 3; bases outside the gene matches: 5. CDR3 length equals 15 residues. Germline loops: CDR1 SGHNT, CDR2 YYREEE (reference sequence). CDR3 sequence: CASSFGGLGTDTQYF. The CDR3 DNA follows: TGTGCCAGCAGCTTTGGGGGACTAGGGACAGATACGCAGTATTTT.

The chain employs TRBV2 and TRBJ2-4; 7 bases are a match to TRBD1. Germline V CDR1 and CDR2: SNHLY, FYNNEI. J lost 7 bases, V lost 3 bases, and 9 bases had no gene match. This CDR3 region has 15 residues. CDR3 sequence (DNA): TGTGCCAGCAGTGAGCGACAGGGCAAAGTTAACATTCAGTACTTC. It yields the protein CASSERQGKVNIQYF.

The chain is built from TRBV7-6 and TRBJ2-5; 10 nucleotides align to TRBD2. The end of the DNA is better explained by TRBJ2-7, so the J call may be wrong. CDR3 length equals 18 residues. CDR1 is SGHVS and CDR2 is FNYEAQ in the germline V gene. This CDR3 reads CASSLAGLAKKRVYEQYF. Written as DNA, the CDR3 is TGTGCCAGCAGCTTAGCGGGACTAGCGAAGAAAAGGGTCTACGAGCAGTACTTC.

V gene TRBV6-5 combines with J gene TRBJ2-3; 9 bases align to TRBD1. CDR3 length: 13 amino acids. The germline gives CDR1 MNHEY, CDR2 SVGAGI. Trimming cost V 6 bases and J 3 bases; bases outside gene matches: 1. CDR3: CASRTGGTDTQYF. CDR3 nucleotide sequence: TGTGCCAGCAGGACAGGGGGGACAGATACGCAGTATTTT.

The V gene is TRBV28, the J gene TRBJ1-2; 8 bases fit TRBD1. CDR1 is MDHEN, CDR2 SYDVKM, per germline. The CDR3 spans 15 residues. V lost 3 bases, J lost 7 bases, and 10 bases stayed unmatched. The CDR3 DNA is TGTGCCAGCAGTTTTGGAGACAGGGGTGCGACTGGCTACACCTTC. It specifies CASSFGDRGATGYTF.

This chain joins TRBV4-1 and TRBJ1-6; unclear D gene. Germline CDR1 is MGHRA and CDR2 is YSYEKL. There are 15 residues in the CDR3. The V gene lost 4 bases and the J gene lost 0 bases, with 7 bases spanning the gap. CDR3 nucleotide sequence: TGCGCCAGCAGCCCCCGGGACTCCTATAATTCACCCCTCCACTTT. It is translated as CASSPRDSYNSPLHF.

This rearrangement joins TRBV4-3 to TRBJ2-5, with 7 bases matching TRBD2. The DNA end favors TRBJ2-7, so the J call may be wrong. The length of the CDR3 is 14 residues. CDR1 LGHNA and CDR2 YSLEER come from the germline V gene. In DNA form, the CDR3 reads TGCGCCAGCAGCCAAGGGACTAGTTCCTACGAGCAGTACTTC. This gives the protein CASSQGTSSYEQYF.

This clone was seen more than once but under ten times. The gene calls are TRBV4-1 and TRBJ2-7; perhaps TRBD1 as D (8 bases). The germline gives CDR1 MGHRA, CDR2 YSYEKL. The V end was cut by 4 bases, the J end by 2 bases, with 15 bases between. The CDR3 sequence is 15 residues long. In DNA, the CDR3 is TGCGCCAGCAGCCTCGGGAGGACAGGGACCTACGAGCAGTACTTC. It encodes CASSLGRTGTYEQYF.